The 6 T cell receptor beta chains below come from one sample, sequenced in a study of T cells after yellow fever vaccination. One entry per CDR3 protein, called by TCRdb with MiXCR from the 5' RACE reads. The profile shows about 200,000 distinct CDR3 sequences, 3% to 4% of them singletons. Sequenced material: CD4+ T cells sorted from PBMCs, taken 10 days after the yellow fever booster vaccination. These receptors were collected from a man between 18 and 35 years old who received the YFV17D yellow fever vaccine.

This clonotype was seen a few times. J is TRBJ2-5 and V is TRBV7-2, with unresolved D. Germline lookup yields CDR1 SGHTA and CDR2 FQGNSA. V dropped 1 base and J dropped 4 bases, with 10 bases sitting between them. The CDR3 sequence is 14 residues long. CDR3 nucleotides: TGTGCCAGCAGCTTAGGGGGTAGCCTAGAGACCCAGTACTTC. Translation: CASSLGGSLETQYF.

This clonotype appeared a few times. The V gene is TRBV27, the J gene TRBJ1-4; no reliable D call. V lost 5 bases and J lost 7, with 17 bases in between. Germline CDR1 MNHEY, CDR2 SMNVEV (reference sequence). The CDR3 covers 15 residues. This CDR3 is CASSPWATRGEKLFF. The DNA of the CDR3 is TGTGCCAGCAGTCCATGGGCCACCCGTGGTGAAAAACTGTTTTTT.

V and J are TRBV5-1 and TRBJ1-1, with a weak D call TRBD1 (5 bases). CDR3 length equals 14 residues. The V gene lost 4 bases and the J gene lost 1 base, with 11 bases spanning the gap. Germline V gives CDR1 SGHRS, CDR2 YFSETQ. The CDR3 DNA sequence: TGCGCCAGCAGCAGGCAGGGTCAGAACACTGAAGCTTTCTTT. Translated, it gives CASSRQGQNTEAFF.

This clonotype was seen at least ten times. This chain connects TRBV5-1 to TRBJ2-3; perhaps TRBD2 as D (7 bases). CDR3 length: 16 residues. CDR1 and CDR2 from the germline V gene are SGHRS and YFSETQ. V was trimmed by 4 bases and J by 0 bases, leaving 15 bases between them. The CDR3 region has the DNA TGCGCCAGCAGCAGCACAGGGAGGGCTAGCACAGATACGCAGTATTTT. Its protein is CASSSTGRASTDTQYF.

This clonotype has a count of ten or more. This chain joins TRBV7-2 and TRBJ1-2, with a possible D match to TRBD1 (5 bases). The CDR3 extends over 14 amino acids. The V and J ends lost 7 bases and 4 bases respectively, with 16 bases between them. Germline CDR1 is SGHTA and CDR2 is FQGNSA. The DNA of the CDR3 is TGTGCCAGCACCCCAGGGAGGGTCAGCTATGGCTACACCTTC. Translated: CASTPGRVSYGYTF.

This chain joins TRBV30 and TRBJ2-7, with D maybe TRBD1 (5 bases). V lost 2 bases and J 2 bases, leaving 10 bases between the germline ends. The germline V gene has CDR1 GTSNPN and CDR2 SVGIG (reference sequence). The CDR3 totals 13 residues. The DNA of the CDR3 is TGTGCCTGGAGTATAGGCAGGGCCTACGAGCAGTACTTC. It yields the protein CAWSIGRAYEQYF.